This T cell receptor beta chain is from a study of cytotoxic CD8 clonotypes in ibrutinib-treated CLL. Study conclusions and caveats: Clonality went higher at ibrutinib response and then dropped back toward baseline at progression. Public clonotypes showed up rarely, and on treatment they shrank or held steady.

Assay: immunoSEQ multiplex PCR; the TCRdb copy retains only in-frame clones and omits some. Among 12,000 or so clones listed, 79% were seen once. With respect to this clone: Its antigen is still unknown.

Deletions cut 4 bases from V and 1 base from J, with 17 bases between. The CDR3 is 16 residues long. Germline V gene sequence: CDR1 SGDLS, CDR2 YYNGEE. V and J are TRBV9 and TRBJ1-2; D ambiguous. The source of this sequence is a human donor with chronic lymphocytic leukemia. Source: PBMCs, taken at disease progression, from a patient treated with ibrutinib. The CDR3, as DNA: TGTGCCAGCAGCCCCGTGGTAGCGGGATATAACTATGGCTACACCTTC. Its translation: CASSPVVAGYNYGYTF.